Reported below is one T cell receptor (beta chain). The sample holds many counts of this clonotype. This clone's antigen is unknown. Base qualities are not at hand, and no much larger clone is one base apart. Sequencing took place on an Illumina MiSeq. TCR beta libraries were prepared by quantitative 5'-RACE with molecular barcodes. The authors' pipeline ran thus. Disease-linked TCR variants were identified with a new computational method built on a probabilistic model of VDJ rearrangement. Using fastp at Q25 and MiXCR, TCRdb reprocessed the public reads and kept productive beta chains. Here each entry gathers all rows of one CDR3 protein and keeps the most common genes and DNA. TCRdb's processing, not the study's, gives the V and J calls here. The sample table lists tens of thousands of distinct CDR3 sequences, 17% of them with a count of one. The leading ten clones occupy 25% to 30% of the sample.

Measured from the cysteine to the valine, the CDR3 is 11 residues long. The DNA shown is the 33-base CDR3, in frame from base 1. The germline V gene specifies SGHVS as CDR1 and FQNEAQ as CDR2. The trim is 2 bases for V and 6 bases for J, with a gap of 5 bases between the germline ends. This sample is drawn from a study of CD8 T cells in ankylosing spondylitis (TCRdb year 2017). In the study overall: The study profiled T cell receptor beta repertoires in healthy donors and ankylosing spondylitis patients to find disease-linked TCR variants. The full study cohort was made up of about 25 ankylosing spondylitis patients and more than 90 healthy donors. Peripheral blood was sampled, and synovial fluid was also collected from ankylosing spondylitis patients.

What the work shows at the level of the full study, not this receptor alone: A TCR beta motif made up of seven or eight highly homologous amino acid variants appeared to be characteristic of blood from ankylosing spondylitis patients. In peripheral blood, the disease-linked clones were found at relatively low frequencies and had a CD8+ phenotype. The disease-linked clones were reported as significantly enriched in matched synovial fluid samples from ankylosing spondylitis patients. Some of the motif variants had been reported before in the synovial fluid and blood of reactive arthritis patients, a finding that suggests common disease-initiation mechanisms.

Sequenced material: blood. This TCR was recovered from a male donor with ankylosing spondylitis or in good health (not recorded which). This chain joins TRBV7-8 to TRBJ2-7; no D gene can be assigned with confidence. The CDR3 protein sequence reads: CASSLSFEQYV. The DNA sequence is TGTGCCAGCAGCTTAAGTTTCGAGCAGTACGTC.